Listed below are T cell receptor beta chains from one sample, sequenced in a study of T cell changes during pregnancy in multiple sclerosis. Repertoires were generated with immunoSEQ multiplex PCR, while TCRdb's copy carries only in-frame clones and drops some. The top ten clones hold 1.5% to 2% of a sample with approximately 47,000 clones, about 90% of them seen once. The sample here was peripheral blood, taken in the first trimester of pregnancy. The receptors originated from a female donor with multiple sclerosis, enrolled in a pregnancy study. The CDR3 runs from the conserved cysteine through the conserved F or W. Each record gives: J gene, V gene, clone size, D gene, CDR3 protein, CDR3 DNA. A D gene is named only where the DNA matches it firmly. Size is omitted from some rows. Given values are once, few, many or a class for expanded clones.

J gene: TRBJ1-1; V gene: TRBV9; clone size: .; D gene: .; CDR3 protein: CASSPESQGWGAFF; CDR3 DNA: TGTGCCAGCAGCCCCGAATCCCAGGGATGGGGAGCTTTCTTT
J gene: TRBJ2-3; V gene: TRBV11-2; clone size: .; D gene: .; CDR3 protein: CASSPGTSTDTQYF; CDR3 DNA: TGTGCCAGCAGCCCAGGGACTAGCACAGATACGCAGTATTTT
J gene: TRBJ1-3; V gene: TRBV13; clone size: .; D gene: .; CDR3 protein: CASSRGIMGNTIYF; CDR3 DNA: TGTGCCAGCAGCCGAGGGATAATGGGAAACACCATATATTTT
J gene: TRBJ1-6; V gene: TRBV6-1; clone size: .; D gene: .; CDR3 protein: CASSVGTESPLHF; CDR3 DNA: TGTGCCAGCAGTGTCGGGACTGAATCACCCCTCCACTTT
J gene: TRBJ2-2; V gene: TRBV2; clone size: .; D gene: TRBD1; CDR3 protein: CAAGAGRGRVDTGELFF; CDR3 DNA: TGTGCAGCAGGCGCCGGAAGGGGGCGGGTTGACACCGGGGAGCTGTTTTTT
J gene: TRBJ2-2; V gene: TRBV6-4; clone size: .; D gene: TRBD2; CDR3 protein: CASSASGDTGELFF; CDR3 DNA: TGTGCCAGCAGTGCTAGCGGGGACACCGGGGAGCTGTTTTTT
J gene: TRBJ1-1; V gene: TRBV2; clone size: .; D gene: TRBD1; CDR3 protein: CASRTGGTEAFF; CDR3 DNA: TGTGCCAGCAGGACAGGGGGTACTGAAGCTTTCTTT
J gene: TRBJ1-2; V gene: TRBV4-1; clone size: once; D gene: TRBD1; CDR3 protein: CASSPTGTGVGNYGYTF; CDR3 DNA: TGCGCCAGCAGCCCCACCGGGACAGGGGTTGGGAACTATGGCTACACCTTC
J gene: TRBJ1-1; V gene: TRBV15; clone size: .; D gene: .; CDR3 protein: CATSTGAGGINTEAFF; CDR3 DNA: TGTGCCACCAGCACCGGGGCCGGGGGGATAAACACTGAAGCTTTCTTT
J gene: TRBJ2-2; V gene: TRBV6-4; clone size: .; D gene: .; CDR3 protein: CASSITRGAGELFF; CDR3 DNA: TGTGCCAGCAGTATAACCAGGGGCGCCGGGGAGCTGTTTTTT
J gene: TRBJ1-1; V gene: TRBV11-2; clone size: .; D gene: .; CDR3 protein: CASSLDFGSFEAFF; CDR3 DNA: TGTGCCAGCAGCTTAGATTTTGGGAGCTTTGAAGCTTTCTTT